This TCR beta chain was found in a study of Ad26.COV2.S vaccination and SARS-CoV-2 variants. Overall study results and limits: For non-spike TCRs, breadth in vaccine recipients resembled that in placebo recipients.

With respect to this clone: Its antigen remains unidentified.

The data were produced by immunoSEQ multiplex PCR, yet TCRdb's version contains in-frame clones alone and is incomplete. The repertoire holds fewer than 400,000 clones, approximately 91% seen once, with around 1.8% in the top ten. As for treatment: some 19 received Ad26.COV2.S at low or high dose, single or two shots; about 5 received placebo; per-sample allocation not given. Sample collection was performed on day 63 after the first vaccine or placebo injection. An Ad26 vector expressing Wuhan-strain SARS-CoV-2 spike served as the vaccine. Trimming took 7 bases from V and 8 from J; bases not matched to a gene: 7. The CDR3 loop spans 12 amino acids. Germline V gene lookup returns CDR1 SGHAT and CDR2 FQNNGV.

The TCR comes from a person between 18 and 65 years old who received the Ad26.COV2.S COVID-19 vaccine or a placebo. The chain links TRBV11-2 to TRBJ2-7; the match to TRBD2 covers 8 bases. The sample consisted of peripheral blood, taken in a trial of Ad26.COV2.S vaccine versus placebo. CDR3 DNA sequence: TGTGCCAGCACCCCAATAGCGGGGAAGCAGTACTTC. Encoded protein: CASTPIAGKQYF.